Shown below are 10 T cell receptor beta chains from a single sample sequenced in a study of blood T cell repertoires in COVID-19. TCRdb's copy holds only in-frame clones and misses some; the assay was immunoSEQ multiplex PCR. The sample lists approximately 250,000 clones, 86% occurring once. The sample comprised peripheral blood. The receptors derive from a man aged 18 to 30 with active or convalescent COVID-19.

This chain uses TRBV7-2 with TRBJ2-7, with D possibly TRBD1 on 6 matching bases. V shed 3 bases and J shed 5 bases, with 17 bases lying between them. CDR3 length: 15 residues. In germline, CDR1 is SGHTA, CDR2 FQGNSA. The CDR3 bases are TGTGCCAGCAGCTTTCCCCAACAGGGAGCCCACGAGCAGTACTTC. The encoded protein is CASSFPQQGAHEQYF.

The chain couples TRBV29-1 to TRBJ2-3, with 11 bases aligning to TRBD2. Germline values: CDR1 SQVTM, CDR2 ANQGSEA. The V segment lost 3 bases and the J segment 3 bases; nucleotides outside the gene matches: 11. The CDR3 spans 17 residues. DNA of the CDR3: TGCAGCGTTGAGTTACTAGCGGGGGCCCAATATACAGATACGCAGTATTTT. Amino acids: CSVELLAGAQYTDTQYF.

The chain employs TRBV12-3 or TRBV12-4 and TRBJ2-1; D gene ambiguous. The length of the CDR3 is 12 residues. Between the trimmed V and J ends, which lost 6 bases and 12 bases, there was a span of 15 bases. In DNA form, the CDR3 reads TGTGCCAGCAGCACTTACGGGTTACGGCAGTTCTTC. This translates into CASSTYGLRQFF.

The V and J genes are TRBV30 and TRBJ2-7, with TRBD2 matching over 7 bases. The V segment lost 2 bases and the J segment 12 bases; nucleotides outside the gene matches: 7. This CDR3 is 11 amino acids long. Germline values: CDR1 GTSNPN, CDR2 SVGIG (reference sequence). In DNA form, the CDR3 reads TGTGCCTGGAGTACACAGCGGGGAACGTACTTC. It codes for CAWSTQRGTYF. The complete variable domain, with remaining parts taken from reference TRBV30 and TRBJ2-7, reads SQTIHQWPATLVQPVGSPLSLECTVEGTSNPNLYWYRQAAGRGLQLLFYSVGIGQISSEVPQNLSASRPQDRQFILSSKKLLLSDSGFYLCAWSTQRGTYFGPGTRLTVT.

CDR3 in amino acids: CASSPGRSGSVTDTQYF. DNA of the CDR3: TGTGCCAGCAGCCCCGGGAGGAGCGGGAGTGTTACAGATACGCAGTATTTT. J is TRBJ2-3 and V is TRBV3-1 (or the pseudogene TRBV3-2), with 8 bases lining up with TRBD2. With 4 bases clipped from V and 3 bases from J, the junction kept 12 bases outside the gene matches. In germline, CDR1 is LGHDT, CDR2 YNNKEL (reference sequence). CDR3 length: 17 amino acids.

The chain has TRBV2 and TRBJ2-2, with 8 bases identical to TRBD1. V shed 10 bases, J shed 0 bases, and the junction held 16 bases outside the gene matches. The CDR3 runs to 18 residues. Germline CDR1 and CDR2: SNHLY and FYNNEI. The CDR3 spells CATRGYTGGSTNTGELFF. Here the CDR3 DNA reads TGTGCCACTCGGGGATACACAGGGGGATCCACGAACACCGGGGAGCTGTTTTTT.

The chain is built from TRBV19 and TRBJ1-5; D remains unclear. The CDR3 contains 13 residues. Germline CDR1 and CDR2: LNHDA and SQIVND (reference sequence). Deletions cut 5 bases from V and 8 bases from J, with 13 bases between. Written as DNA, the CDR3 is TGTGCCAGTAGTTCCCGCGAAGGAGAGCCCCAGCATTTT. Translated: CASSSREGEPQHF.

This clone occurred a few times. The V call is TRBV11-3, the J call TRBJ2-5; D perhaps matches TRBD1 (5 bases). The V end lost 5 bases, the J end lost 3 bases, and 16 bases lay between the germline ends. The length of the CDR3 is 15 residues. Germline CDR1 and CDR2: SGHNT and YENEEA. Here the CDR3 reads CASSKAGSTEETQYF. In DNA, the CDR3 is TGTGCCAGCAGCAAAGCTGGTTCGACAGAAGAGACCCAGTACTTC.

The chain recombines TRBV6-6 with TRBJ1-3, with D perhaps matching TRBD1 (5 bases). This CDR3 comprises 14 residues. The germline V gene has CDR1 MNHNY and CDR2 SVGAGI (reference sequence). V was pared by 6 bases and J by 0 bases, with 9 bases between. CDR3 coding DNA: TGTGCCAGCAGACGGGGGGGCTCTGGAAACACCATATATTTT. Its translation is CASRRGGSGNTIYF.

This chain joins TRBV7-2 and TRBJ2-3; 7 bases match TRBD2. Germline CDR1 and CDR2: SGHTA and FQGNSA. The V and J ends lost 1 base and 3 bases, in that order; junction bases with no gene match: 7. The CDR3 extends over 16 amino acids. CDR3 sequence reads: CASSLGRREITDTQYF. DNA of the CDR3: TGTGCCAGCAGCTTAGGACGGCGGGAGATAACAGATACGCAGTATTTT.